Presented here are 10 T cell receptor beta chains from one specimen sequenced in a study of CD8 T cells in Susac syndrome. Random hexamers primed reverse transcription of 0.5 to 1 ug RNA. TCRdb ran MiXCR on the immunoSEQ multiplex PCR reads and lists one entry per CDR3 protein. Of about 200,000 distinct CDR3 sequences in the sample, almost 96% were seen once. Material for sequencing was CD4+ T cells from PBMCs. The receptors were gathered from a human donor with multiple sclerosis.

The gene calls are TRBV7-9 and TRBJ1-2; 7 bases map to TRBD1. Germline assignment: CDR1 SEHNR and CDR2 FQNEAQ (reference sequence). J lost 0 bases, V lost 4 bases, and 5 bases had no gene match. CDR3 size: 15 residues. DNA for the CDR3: TGTGCCAGCAGCTCCGGACAGGTGACTAACTATGGCTACACCTTC. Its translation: CASSSGQVTNYGYTF.

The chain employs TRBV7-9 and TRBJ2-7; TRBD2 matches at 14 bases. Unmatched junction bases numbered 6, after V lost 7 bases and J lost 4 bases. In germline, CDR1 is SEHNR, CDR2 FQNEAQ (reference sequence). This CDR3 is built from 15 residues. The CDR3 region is CASIGTSGGPYEQYF. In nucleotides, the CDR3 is TGTGCCAGCATCGGGACTAGCGGGGGCCCGTACGAGCAGTACTTC. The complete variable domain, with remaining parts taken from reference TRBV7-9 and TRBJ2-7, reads DTGVSQNPRHKITKRGQNVTFRCDPISEHNRLYWYRQTLGQGPEFLTYFQNEAQLEKSRLLSDRFSAERPKGSFSTLEIQRTEQGDSAMYLCASIGTSGGPYEQYFGPGTRLTVT.

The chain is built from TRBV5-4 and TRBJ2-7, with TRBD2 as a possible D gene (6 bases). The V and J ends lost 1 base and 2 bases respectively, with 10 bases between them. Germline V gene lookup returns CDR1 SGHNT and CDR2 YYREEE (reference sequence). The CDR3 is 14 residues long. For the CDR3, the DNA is TGTGCCAGCAGCTTGTACGGGGGAACCTACGAGCAGTACTTC. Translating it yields CASSLYGGTYEQYF. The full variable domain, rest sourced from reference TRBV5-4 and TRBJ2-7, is ETGVTQSPTHLIKTRGQQVTLRCSSQSGHNTVSWYQQALGQGPQFIFQYYREEENGRGNFPPRFSGLQFPNYSSELNVNALELDDSALYLCASSLYGGTYEQYFGPGTRLTVT.

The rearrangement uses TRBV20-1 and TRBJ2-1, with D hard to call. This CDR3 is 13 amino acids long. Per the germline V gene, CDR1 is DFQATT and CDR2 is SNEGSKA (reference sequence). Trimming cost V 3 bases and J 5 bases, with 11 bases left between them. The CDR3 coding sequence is TGCAGTGCTAGGTGGCAGATTAACAATGAGCAGTTCTTC. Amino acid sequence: CSARWQINNEQFF.

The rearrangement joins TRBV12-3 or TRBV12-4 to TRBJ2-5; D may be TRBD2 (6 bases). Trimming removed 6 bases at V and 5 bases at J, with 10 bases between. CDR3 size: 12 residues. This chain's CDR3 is CASRGGSETQYF. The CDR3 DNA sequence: TGTGCCAGCAGGGGAGGCTCCGAGACCCAGTACTTC.

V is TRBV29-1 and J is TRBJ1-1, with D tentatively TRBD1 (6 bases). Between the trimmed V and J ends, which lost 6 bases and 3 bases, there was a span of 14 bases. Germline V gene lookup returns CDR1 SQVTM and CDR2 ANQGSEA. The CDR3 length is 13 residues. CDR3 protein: CSVEEGVYTEAFF. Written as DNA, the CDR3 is TGCAGCGTCGAGGAGGGGGTATACACTGAAGCTTTCTTT.

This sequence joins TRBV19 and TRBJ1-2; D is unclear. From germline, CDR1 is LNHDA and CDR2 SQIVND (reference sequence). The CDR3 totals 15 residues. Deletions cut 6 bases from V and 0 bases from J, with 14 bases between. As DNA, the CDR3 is TGTGCCAGTAGGGGTCCAGCCAATGCTAACTATGGCTACACCTTC. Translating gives CASRGPANANYGYTF.

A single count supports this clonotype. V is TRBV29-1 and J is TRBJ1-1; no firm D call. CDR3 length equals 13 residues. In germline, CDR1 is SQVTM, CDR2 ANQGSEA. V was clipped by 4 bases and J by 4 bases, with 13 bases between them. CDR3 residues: CSVVVAAGTEAFF. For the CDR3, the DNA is TGCAGCGTTGTGGTCGCCGCGGGCACTGAAGCTTTCTTT. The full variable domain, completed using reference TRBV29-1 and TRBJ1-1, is SAVISQKPSRDICQRGTSLTIQCQVDSQVTMMFWYRQQPGQSLTLIATANQGSEATYESGFVIDKFPISRPNLTFSTLTVSNMSPEDSSIYLCSVVVAAGTEAFFGQGTRLTVV.

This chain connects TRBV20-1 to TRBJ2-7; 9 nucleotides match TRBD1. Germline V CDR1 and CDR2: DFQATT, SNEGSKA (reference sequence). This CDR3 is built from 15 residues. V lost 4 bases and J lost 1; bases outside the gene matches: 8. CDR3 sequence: CSATHPGQGSYEQYF. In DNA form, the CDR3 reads TGCAGTGCTACCCACCCGGGACAGGGTTCCTACGAGCAGTACTTC.

The CDR3 here is CASSRGTFNTGELFF. The CDR3, as DNA: TGTGCCAGCAGCCGCGGGACATTTAACACCGGGGAGCTGTTTTTT. The rearrangement uses TRBV14 and TRBJ2-2, with D tentatively TRBD1 or TRBD2 (6 bases each). Germline-derived CDR1 and CDR2 are SGHDN and FVKESK. CDR3 size: 15 residues. V lost 4 bases to trimming and J lost 2 bases, with 11 bases between them.